The clone carrying this TCR beta chain was detected only once. The data originate from a study of blood T cell repertoires in COVID-19. Study-wide context: Both acute and convalescent COVID-19 samples were obtained from the United States, Italy and Spain.

Here immunoSEQ multiplex PCR was the method, and the copy in TCRdb shows in-frame clones only, minus some. The repertoire consists of some 190,000 clones, with about 88% occurring once and the leading ten covering 5.5% to 7%. J lost 9 bases, V lost 5 bases, and 12 bases had no gene match. CDR3 size: 15 residues. Germline V gives CDR1 SGHTA, CDR2 FQGNSA. The receptor's source is a woman between 40 and 50 years old who had recovered from COVID-19. The chain is built from TRBV7-2 and TRBJ2-1, with 8 bases aligning to TRBD2. The sequenced sample was peripheral blood. CDR3 nucleotide sequence: TGTGCCAGCAGCCCCGGACTAGCCCGAGCGGGTGAGCAGTTCTTC. Amino acid sequence: CASSPGLARAGEQFF.